The rows below give T cell receptor beta chains drawn from one sample of a study of T cells in Graves' hyperthyroidism and ophthalmopathy. TCRdb passed the multiplex PCR reads through MiXCR, listing each CDR3 protein once. The table shows over 500,000 distinct CDR3 sequences, with about 46% occurring only once. The sequenced sample was peripheral blood or thyroid tissue (not recorded which). These receptors originate from an adult woman with Graves' disease, either hyperthyroidism or ophthalmopathy (not recorded which). Both conserved end residues are part of each CDR3. Each record gives: V gene, CDR3 length, CDR3 protein.

TRBV7-2 | 15 | CASSPWTSGRETQYF
TRBV10-2 | 14 | CASSESDTSYEQYF
TRBV19 | 14 | CASSSPDVSQPQHF
TRBV7-2 | 15 | CASSLAGQPFYEQYF
TRBV20-1 | 13 | CSARDKGLYEQYF
TRBV7-9 | 14 | CASTILQGGGGYTF
TRBV20-1 | 13 | CSARQGFQETQYF
TRBV25-1 | 16 | CASSASLEGAYTEAFF
TRBV7-2 | 18 | CASSLARWGGPGANVLTF
TRBV5-6 | 17 | CASHSGGLAGFPGELFF
TRBV30 | 13 | CAWSVGTGQGYTF
TRBV24-1 | 16 | CATSEPSGSSEETQYF
TRBV20-1 | 14 | CSASRDPSVSPLHF
TRBV29-1 | 13 | CSVTYRGGGEAFF
TRBV5-4 | 14 | CASSPVEGSVGYTF
TRBV20-1 | 16 | CSARPRTSGTSGELFF
TRBV19 | 14 | CASSGGQLNQPQHF
TRBV5-1 | 14 | CASSPGTYGNTIYF
TRBV5-1 | 13 | CASRDTTTGELFF
TRBV7-2 | 14 | CASSFRARRETQYF
TRBV19 | 16 | CASSPRPGRNNEKLFF
TRBV28 | 14 | CASSLPTGPQPQHF
TRBV7-6 | 13 | CASSLNFGGELFF
TRBV3-1 | 12 | CASSQVKGTQYF
TRBV29-1 | 15 | CSVEEGQGRGNTIYF
TRBV2 | 15 | CASSDRRVDLTEAFF
TRBV4-3 | 15 | CASSPVQGGNSPLHF
TRBV4-1 | 15 | CASSQDAGSNYGYTF
TRBV5-1 | 15 | CASSLLRAGANVLTF
TRBV30 | 12 | CGGLDGSYEQYF
TRBV5-5 | 15 | CASSLARGFTDTQYF
TRBV6-1 | 16 | CASRVISWQQNTEAFF
TRBV15 | 12 | CATSGDSATIYF
TRBV10-3 | 16 | CAISGLRLTPYNEQFF
TRBV7-7 | 15 | CASSLAGSGSETQYF
TRBV7-2 | 13 | CASSFNRGYEQYF
TRBV2 | 14 | CASGRIRLLDEQFF
TRBV29-1 | 11 | CSVESARRPTF
TRBV6-2/TRBV6-3 | 16 | CASTLGGTRNTGELFF
TRBV7-9 | 12 | CASSPPSGTQYF
TRBV5-1 | 13 | CATQGDTQETQYF
TRBV10-3 | 13 | CAISEPANYGYTF
TRBV20-1 | 16 | CSASQIRDRGQDEQYF
TRBV2 | 13 | CARVLPRSYGYTF
TRBV7-8 | 15 | CASSLRGRVSAEQYF
TRBV7-6 | 16 | CASSLAETANTGELFF
TRBV25-1 | 16 | CASSENLDSVNTEAFF
TRBV10-3 | 14 | CAIRGGTYQETQYF